This T cell receptor (beta chain) emerged from a study of Tregs in tolerant kidney transplant recipients. General study findings and limits: No direct test of biological reproducibility was done here. Activated donor B cell expansion appeared to reveal the most relevant donor-specific TCRbeta repertoire. The small number of patients limits these findings pending further validation.

Profiling relied on immunoSEQ multiplex PCR, and the TCRdb table lists in-frame clones only, not all of them. The sample lists approximately 16,000 clones, approximately 90% occurring once. V lost 0 bases to trimming and J lost 1 base, with 7 bases between them. Germline V gene lookup returns CDR1 SGHDT and CDR2 YYEEEE. The CDR3 extends over 14 amino acids. Thawed PBMCs were FACS-sorted into unstimulated CD4+CD25+CD127- regulatory T cells, CD4+CD25- non-regulatory cells, CD4 and CD8 cells. A note on this clone: The antigen remains undetermined.

The sample taken for sequencing was CD8+ T cells from blood. The clonotype comes from a human donor in good health. The chain employs TRBV5-6 and TRBJ1-1; unclear D gene. In DNA form, the CDR3 reads TGTGCCAGCAGCTTGGGGCGGCCGAACACTGAAGCTTTCTTT. Protein product: CASSLGRPNTEAFF.